Presented here are 14 T cell receptor beta chains from one specimen sequenced in a study of blood T cell repertoires in COVID-19 (dated by TCRdb to 2018 to 2021). To prepare the library, the immunoSEQ multiplex PCR assay was applied. Entries here come from immuneACCESS through TCRdb and include only in-frame sequences with V and J called. Some clones fail to appear in such tables; in the studies checked, an unresolved V gene covers under half of the shortfall, and the cause of the remainder is unknown. For this sample the table gives hundreds of thousands of clones, of which over 75% were detected only once. The ten most abundant clones make up roughly 7.9% of the sample. The sample consisted of peripheral blood. The receptors come from a woman at least 80 years old with acute or convalescent COVID-19.

The J gene is TRBJ2-2, the V gene TRBV6-5, with TRBD2 identical over 8 bases. V shed 2 bases, J shed 1 base, and the junction held 3 bases outside the gene matches. Germline CDR1 reads MNHEY; CDR2 reads SVGAGI. The CDR3 is 16 amino acids. CDR3 in amino acids: CASSYTSGLNTGELFF. Here the CDR3 DNA reads TGTGCCAGCAGTTACACTAGCGGCCTGAACACCGGGGAGCTGTTTTTT.

The chain recombines TRBV5-4 with TRBJ1-6, with D perhaps matching TRBD1 (5 bases). Per the germline V gene, CDR1 is SGHNT and CDR2 is YYREEE (reference sequence). Trimming shortened V by 4 bases and J by 7 bases, and 21 bases separated the two germline ends. CDR3 length: 17 amino acids. CDR3 nucleotide sequence: TGTGCCAGCAGCATATTTCCCGGGGGTTTTGGGAATTCACCCCTCCACTTT. It encodes CASSIFPGGFGNSPLHF.

The V gene is TRBV2, the J gene TRBJ2-3; the D gene is possibly TRBD1 (6 bases). The V end was cut by 3 bases, the J end by 2 bases, with 12 bases between. The CDR3 spans 15 residues. Germline V CDR1 and CDR2: SNHLY, FYNNEI. The CDR3 DNA follows: TGTGCCAGCAGTGAGAGGCAGGGGTCCACAGATACGCAGTATTTT. The encoded protein is CASSERQGSTDTQYF.

The V call is TRBV5-1, the J call TRBJ1-2, with 7 bases matching TRBD1. The V segment lost 0 bases and the J segment 4 bases; nucleotides outside the gene matches: 9. The germline V gene has CDR1 SGHRS and CDR2 YFSETQ. CDR3 length: 16 residues. The CDR3 DNA sequence: TGCGCCAGCAGCTTGGCCAGACAGGGAGAAACCTATGGCTACACCTTC. This gives the protein CASSLARQGETYGYTF.

The chain combines TRBV2 with TRBJ2-2, with D tentatively TRBD2 (6 bases). Trimming took off 2 bases at V and 6 bases at J, with 10 bases between the two ends. CDR3 length: 14 amino acids. Germline V gene lookup returns CDR1 SNHLY and CDR2 FYNNEI. CDR3 region: CASSERAGPGELFF. CDR3 coding DNA: TGTGCCAGCAGTGAAAGGGCGGGGCCCGGGGAGCTGTTTTTT.

The V call is TRBV15, the J call TRBJ2-7; maybe TRBD1 (5 bases). CDR1 is LNHNV, CDR2 YYDKDF, per germline (reference sequence). The CDR3 spans 14 residues. The germline V and J ends were trimmed by 4 bases and 2 bases, with 12 bases remaining between them. The DNA of the CDR3 is TGTGCCACCAGCATGTTGGCAGGGACCTACGAGCAGTACTTC. This encodes CATSMLAGTYEQYF.

This clone was seen a handful of times. V usage is TRBV4-1 and J usage is TRBJ1-1; no clear D. Germline V lookup: CDR1 MGHRA, CDR2 YSYEKL. V shed 1 base and J shed 0 bases, with 3 bases lying between them. The length of the CDR3 is 13 residues. CDR3 region: CASSQAMNTEAFF. As DNA, the CDR3 is TGCGCCAGCAGCCAAGCAATGAACACTGAAGCTTTCTTT.

This chain joins TRBV11-3 and TRBJ1-3; weak D call: TRBD1 (5 bases). Looked up from germline, CDR1 is SGHNT and CDR2 is YENEEA. This CDR3 has 14 amino acids. Between the trimmed V and J ends, which lost 4 bases and 0 bases, there was a span of 7 bases. CDR3 residues: CASSSDSSGNTIYF. CDR3 coding DNA: TGTGCCAGCAGCTCCGACAGCTCTGGAAACACCATATATTTT.

The rearrangement joins TRBV5-1 to TRBJ1-3, with 9 bases identical to TRBD1. J gave up 4 bases and V 4 bases, and 9 bases lay outside the gene matches. The CDR3 contains 16 residues. In germline, CDR1 is SGHRS, CDR2 YFSETQ. The CDR3 bases are TGCGCCAGCAGCGCCTCCGGGACAGGGTCAGGAAACACCATATATTTT. Translation: CASSASGTGSGNTIYF.

The CDR3 sequence: CASSISQGTNEKLFF. DNA of the CDR3: TGTGCCAGTAGTATCTCACAGGGAACTAATGAAAAACTGTTTTTT. This chain joins TRBV19 and TRBJ1-4, with D tentatively TRBD1 (6 bases). The V gene lost 3 bases and the J gene lost 1 base, with 9 bases spanning the gap. In germline, CDR1 is LNHDA, CDR2 SQIVND (reference sequence). This CDR3 contains 15 residues.

Regarding this clone: Other nucleotide sequences in the sample specify the same CDR3. This rearrangement joins TRBV18 to TRBJ2-3; D is possibly TRBD1 (6 bases). CDR1 is KGHSH and CDR2 is LQKENI in the germline V gene. V shed 3 bases and J shed 0 bases, with 7 bases lying between them. This CDR3 has 14 residues. The CDR3 region is CASSPRGSTDTQYF. CDR3 coding DNA: TGTGCCAGCTCACCTAGGGGGAGCACAGATACGCAGTATTTT.

The chain links TRBV18 to TRBJ2-1, with 8 bases matching TRBD2. The CDR3 covers 15 residues. The germline CDR1 and CDR2 sequences are KGHSH and LQKENI. V lost 5 bases to trimming and J lost 6 bases; unmatched junction nucleotides: 9. CDR3 loop: CASSATGTRGNEQFF. CDR3 DNA: TGTGCCAGCTCAGCAACCGGGACTAGGGGCAATGAGCAGTTCTTC. The complete variable domain, with remaining parts taken from reference TRBV18 and TRBJ2-1, reads NAGVMQNPRHLVRRRGQEARLRCSPMKGHSHVYWYRQLPEEGLKFMVYLQKENIIDESGMPKERFSAEFPKEGPSILRIQQVVRGDSAAYFCASSATGTRGNEQFFGPGTRLTVL.

The chain uses TRBV19 and TRBJ1-4; 7 nucleotides match TRBD1. The CDR3 spans 13 residues. The junction had 10 bases not matched to a gene; V was cut back by 10 bases and J by 8 bases. CDR1 is LNHDA and CDR2 is SQIVND in the germline V gene (reference sequence). In DNA form, the CDR3 reads TGTGCCACCTCTACAGGGGTCGACGAAAAACTGTTTTTT. Protein product: CATSTGVDEKLFF. Drawing the rest from reference TRBV19 and TRBJ1-4, the complete variable domain is DGGITQSPKYLFRKEGQNVTLSCEQNLNHDAMYWYRQDPGQGLRLIYYSQIVNDFQKGDIAEGYSVSREKKESFPLTVTSAQKNPTAFYLCATSTGVDEKLFFGSGTQLSVL.

The chain combines TRBV7-2 with TRBJ1-3; D may be TRBD1 (5 bases). The CDR3 is made up of 16 amino acids. Trimming cost V 5 bases and J 3 bases, with 17 bases left between them. In germline, CDR1 is SGHTA, CDR2 FQGNSA. The chain's CDR3 is CASSQSGQEIGNTIYF. CDR3 in DNA: TGTGCCAGCAGCCAATCAGGGCAGGAGATTGGAAACACCATATATTTT. Looking up the rest from reference TRBV7-2 and TRBJ1-3 gives the full variable domain: GAGVSQSPSNKVTEKGKDVELRCDPISGHTALYWYRQSLGQGLEFLIYFQGNSAPDKSGLPSDRFSAERTGGSVSTLTIQRTQQEDSAVYLCASSQSGQEIGNTIYFGEGSWLTVV.